Described below is a single T cell receptor (beta chain) sequence and its context. What this receptor recognizes is not known. Per-base qualities were not stored, and no clone one base away is much larger. This sample was taken from a study of human T cells and chemical hapten exposure (dated by TCRdb to 2020 to 2022). About the study as a whole: For sensitization, 2% DPC in acetone was applied to an approximately 2 cm by approximately 2 cm area of upper inner arm skin. Patients additionally received weekly therapeutic DPC doses to the scalp throughout the roughly 25-week study period. Patch testing was done on the upper back using Finn chambers containing 0.01% DPC, and results were scored after 6 days according to International Contact Dermatitis Research Group standards. Most of the patients in the cohort were female, and the cohort covered alopecia areata with under or over 50% scalp involvement, alopecia totalis and alopecia universalis. The libraries were sequenced as a pool, and the TCR yield per sample differed mostly because of small variations in library volumes within the pool. In alopecia patients, the study followed how the peripheral blood TCR repertoire changed in vivo over primary and secondary sensitization to diphenylcyclopropenone (DPC), a hapten. Blood was sampled from patients pre-sensitization (week 0) and at 2, 6 and about 24 weeks after DPC sensitization. Roughly 30 alopecia patients provided blood for TCR sequencing at one to four time points (pre-sensitization, 2, 6 and 24 weeks). Overall study outcomes, separate from this receptor: The number of TCRs above 1 in 1000 frequency did not change with DPC sensitization; there was no evidence of global repertoire structure alterations. Repeated subsampling changed both the strength of the expansion versus patch-test correlation and the threshold at which the correlation became significant. Expanded TCRs formed significantly more large CDR3 similarity clusters than pre-sensitization or healthy control sets, consistent with antigen-driven responses. Because all patients had alopecia, a presumed autoimmune disease, the immune response of the patients might differ from that of healthy individuals. A positive correlation was found between the number of PT1 expanded TCRs and patch test score, with significance reached at thresholds 8, 16 and 32 but not 4.

The CDR3 sequence holds 16 residues, the cysteine and phenylalanine included. The DNA shown is the 48-base CDR3, in frame from base 1. Compared with germline, V lacks 4 bases and J lacks 4 bases; bases without a gene match: 9. Sequences SNHLY (CDR1) and FYNNEI (CDR2) are obtained from the germline V gene. The time point label, read with the paper, signifies: patch test 1, 2 weeks after DPC sensitization. In the paper's terms, the treatment or condition label means: therapeutic diphenylcyclopropenone sensitization with weekly scalp DPC. At each patch-test visit, blood was drawn before the patch test was applied. Eligible patients were aged 18 to 70, diagnosed with alopecia, deemed suitable for DPC therapy, and excluded if pregnant. Total RNA was extracted from unfractionated whole blood collected in Tempus Blood RNA tubes. Library method: RACE. Data came from a NextSeq 500. Library preparation attached unique molecular identifiers to individual cDNA molecules for quantitative, reproducible TCR counting. Both TCR alpha and TCR beta chains were sequenced from each blood RNA sample. The source study handled its data this way. A median of roughly 98,000 TCRs per sample was observed, with a range of roughly 20,000 to 750,000. V, J and CDR3 annotation of the TCR reads was performed with the Decombinator software suite. Every sample was subsampled to the same number of TCRs (28,000) for the PS versus PT1 abundance plots. TCRs were defined as expanded if absent before sensitization and observed at least eight times at the 2-week time point. Using fastp trimming at Q25 and MiXCR clonotype assembly, TCRdb reanalyzed the public sequencing data and kept in-frame beta chains. Records with the same CDR3 protein are collapsed into one entry carrying the most frequent genes and DNA. TCRdb's processing, not the study's, gives the V and J calls here. The sample contains around 120,000 distinct CDR3 sequences, roughly an eighth of them found a single time. About 1.4% of the sample lies in the top ten.

Recombination connected TRBV2 to TRBJ2-3, with 9 middle bases fitting TRBD1. The sequencing used whole blood, collected in connection with sensitization to the hapten diphenylcyclopropenone (DPC). The source of this sequence is a woman in her 50s with alopecia areata. Some clones in this sample may be carry-over from other donors' samples. The DNA is as follows: TGTGCCAGCAGTGTAACCGGGACAGGGTCCCCAGATACGCAGTATTTT. The resulting protein is CASSVTGTGSPDTQYF.